Listed here are 28 T cell receptor beta chains from one sample, sequenced in a study of CD8 T cells in Susac syndrome. An amount of RNA that ranged from about 0.45 to 1 ug was reverse transcribed with random hexamers. TCRdb processed the immunoSEQ multiplex PCR reads anew with MiXCR; each CDR3 protein has one entry. Seen here are over 150,000 distinct CDR3 sequences, about 93% observed once, and the top ten hold 0.085% to 0.1%. Sequenced: CD4+ T cells from PBMCs. All receptors come from a human donor with Susac syndrome.

The chain couples TRBV25-1 to TRBJ2-1; a possible D gene is TRBD2 (7 bases). The CDR3 covers 16 residues. V was clipped by 6 bases and J by 5 bases, with 20 bases between them. Germline values: CDR1 MGHDK, CDR2 SYGVNS. Written as DNA, the CDR3 is TGTGCCAGCAGCCCACCCTTCGCGGGGGCACACAATGAGCAGTTCTTC. It codes for CASSPPFAGAHNEQFF.

The V gene is TRBV11-2, the J gene TRBJ2-5; D call uncertain. V was cut by 6 bases and J by 5 bases, with 10 bases left in between. There are 12 residues in the CDR3. The germline V gene has CDR1 SGHAT and CDR2 FQNNGV. As DNA, the CDR3 is TGTGCCAGCAGTTCAGAAAGGGAGACCCAGTACTTC. Translation gives CASSSERETQYF. The full variable domain, its missing parts supplied by reference TRBV11-2 and TRBJ2-5, is EAGVAQSPRYKIIEKRQSVAFWCNPISGHATLYWYQQILGQGPKLLIQFQNNGVVDDSQLPKDRFSAERLKGVDSTLKIQPAKLEDSAVYLCASSSERETQYFGPGTRLLVL.

The chain is built from TRBV20-1 and TRBJ2-3; 7 positions match TRBD2. CDR1 DFQATT and CDR2 SNEGSKA come from the germline V gene (reference sequence). This CDR3 has 15 residues. V was pared by 1 base and J by 1 base, with 5 bases of the junction left unmatched. Here the CDR3 DNA reads TGCAGTGCTAGAGTGTCTAGCGGACGCACAGATACGCAGTATTTT. Amino acid sequence: CSARVSSGRTDTQYF.

This chain connects TRBV11-2 to TRBJ2-5; a weak D match, TRBD2 (5 bases). From germline, CDR1 is SGHAT and CDR2 FQNNGV. This CDR3 is built from 14 residues. V was shortened by 4 bases and J by 5 bases, with 14 bases between the two germline ends. Here the CDR3 reads CASSSQPGWETQYF. In DNA form, the CDR3 reads TGTGCCAGCAGCTCACAACCGGGGTGGGAGACCCAGTACTTC.

The chain joins TRBV9 to TRBJ2-7, with D maybe TRBD1 (5 bases). CDR1 and CDR2 (germline): SGDLS, YYNGEE. V was cut by 2 bases and J by 2 bases, with 14 bases left in between. CDR3 length equals 15 residues. The CDR3 coding sequence is TGTGCCAGCAGCGTTGGCCAGGGTTCCGCCTACGAGCAGTACTTC. Translated: CASSVGQGSAYEQYF.

The CDR3 DNA reads TGTGCCAGCAGCTTAGCTATAGCCAACGTCCTGACTTTC. Amino acids: CASSLAIANVLTF. The chain carries TRBV7-6 and TRBJ2-6; unclear D gene. V lost 0 bases, J lost 7 bases, and 4 bases lay in between. The CDR3 has 13 amino acids. Per the germline V gene, CDR1 is SGHVS and CDR2 is FNYEAQ.

The rearrangement links TRBV3-1 to TRBJ1-1, with 9 bases aligning to TRBD1. This CDR3 contains 16 residues. The V segment lost 0 bases and the J segment 5 bases; nucleotides outside the gene matches: 7. From germline, CDR1 is LGHDT and CDR2 YNNKEL (reference sequence). The CDR3 DNA reads as TGTGCCAGCAGCCAAGAAACACAGGGGGCAGCGACTGAAGCTTTCTTT. Protein product: CASSQETQGAATEAFF.

This rearrangement joins TRBV28 to TRBJ1-2, with D perhaps matching TRBD1 (5 bases). This CDR3 has 12 amino acids. Per the germline V gene, CDR1 is MDHEN and CDR2 is SYDVKM. V gave up 2 bases and J gave up 8 bases, with 9 bases separating them. In nucleotides, the CDR3 is TGTGCCAGCAGTTTAGTTGGGGCGGGCTACACCTTC. It yields the protein CASSLVGAGYTF.

The rearrangement uses TRBV12-3 or TRBV12-4 and TRBJ1-5; 7 bases are a match to TRBD1. Germline trimming cut 3 bases from V and 1 base from J; bases unmatched to any gene: 6. The CDR3 totals 16 residues. The DNA for the CDR3 is TGTGCCAGCAGTTTGAGGGGGCAAGGGAGCAATCAGCCCCAGCATTTT. This sequence encodes CASSLRGQGSNQPQHF.

This clonotype occurred once. The chain recombines TRBV13 with TRBJ2-2; 7 nucleotides match TRBD1. The germline CDR1 and CDR2 sequences are PRHDT and FYEKMQ (reference sequence). CDR3 length: 14 residues. V trimming: 6 bases; J trimming: 3 bases; junction bases outside the gene matches: 4. The DNA for the CDR3 is TGTGCCAGCAGAGAAGGGGGCGACACCGGGGAGCTGTTTTTT. It yields the protein CASREGGDTGELFF.

V gene TRBV28 combines with J gene TRBJ1-2, with D possibly being TRBD1 (5 bases). CDR1 MDHEN and CDR2 SYDVKM come from the germline V gene. Trimming pared 6 bases from V and 0 bases from J, leaving 11 bases between. CDR3 length equals 14 residues. CDR3 protein: CASRPGLANYGYTF. For the CDR3, the DNA is TGTGCCAGCAGACCAGGGTTGGCTAACTATGGCTACACCTTC.

The V call is TRBV7-9, the J call TRBJ1-1, with no clear D. Germline loops: CDR1 SEHNR, CDR2 FQNEAQ (reference sequence). This CDR3 region has 16 residues. V lost 5 bases, J lost 6 bases, and 22 bases lay in between. CDR3: CASSISSGPIVPEAFF. The CDR3 region has the DNA TGTGCCAGCAGCATATCGTCGGGCCCGATAGTCCCTGAAGCTTTCTTT.

This chain uses TRBV7-2 with TRBJ1-1, with a weak D call TRBD1 (6 bases). The CDR3 loop spans 15 amino acids. Germline lookup yields CDR1 SGHTA and CDR2 FQGNSA. V dropped 0 bases and J dropped 1 base, with 9 bases sitting between them. CDR3 region: CASSLATGRNTEAFF. CDR3 bases: TGTGCCAGCAGCTTAGCCACAGGGCGGAACACTGAAGCTTTCTTT. The full variable domain, with the rest looked up from reference TRBV7-2 and TRBJ1-1, is GAGVSQSPSNKVTEKGKDVELRCDPISGHTALYWYRQSLGQGLEFLIYFQGNSAPDKSGLPSDRFSAERTGGSVSTLTIQRTQQEDSAVYLCASSLATGRNTEAFFGQGTRLTVV.

Written as DNA, the CDR3 is TGCAGCGTTGGGGCCCTTAACTATGGCTACACCTTC. It is translated as CSVGALNYGYTF. The chain joins TRBV29-1 to TRBJ1-2; D gene ambiguous. The CDR3 has 12 residues. Trimming pared 4 bases from V and 1 base from J, leaving 7 bases between. CDR1 is SQVTM, CDR2 ANQGSEA, per germline. Supplemented by reference TRBV29-1 and TRBJ1-2, the full variable domain reads SAVISQKPSRDICQRGTSLTIQCQVDSQVTMMFWYRQQPGQSLTLIATANQGSEATYESGFVIDKFPISRPNLTFSTLTVSNMSPEDSSIYLCSVGALNYGYTFGSGTRLTVV.

This rearrangement joins TRBV7-2 to TRBJ1-1; 9 bases align to TRBD1. Germline values: CDR1 SGHTA, CDR2 FQGNSA. The J segment lost 4 bases and the V segment lost 5 bases, leaving 8 bases of the junction unmatched. The CDR3 consists of 15 residues. The DNA of the CDR3 is TGTGCCAGCAGCCCCCGGACAGGGGACGGCACTGAAGCTTTCTTT. Protein product: CASSPRTGDGTEAFF.

This clonotype showed up just once. The chain uses TRBV28 and TRBJ1-4; D is ambiguous. V was clipped by 2 bases and J by 2 bases, with 9 bases between them. The germline V gene has CDR1 MDHEN and CDR2 SYDVKM. The CDR3 has 15 amino acids. Here the CDR3 DNA reads TGTGCCAGCAGTTTACCGGATGTGACTAATGAAAAACTGTTTTTT. Amino acid sequence: CASSLPDVTNEKLFF. Full variable domain (outside the CDR3, taken from reference TRBV28 and TRBJ1-4): DVKVTQSSRYLVKRTGEKVFLECVQDMDHENMFWYRQDPGLGLRLIYFSYDVKMKEKGDIPEGYSVSREKKERFSLILESASTNQTSMYLCASSLPDVTNEKLFFGSGTQLSVL.

This chain uses TRBV28 with TRBJ2-5; TRBD2 aligns across 11 bases. Germline V gene sequence: CDR1 MDHEN, CDR2 SYDVKM. This CDR3 has 15 amino acids. After removal of 4 bases from V and 1 base from J, the junction contained 2 bases not matched to a gene. The CDR3 DNA sequence: TGTGCCAGCAGTTCGCTAGCGGGAGGCCAAGAGACCCAGTACTTC. Protein: CASSSLAGGQETQYF.

This chain joins TRBV18 and TRBJ2-2; D is perhaps TRBD2 (6 bases). The CDR3 is 16 amino acids. CDR1 and CDR2 from the germline V gene are KGHSH and LQKENI. Deletions cut 2 bases from V and 6 bases from J, with 16 bases between. The chain's CDR3 is CASSPWTGESAGELFF. The CDR3 region has the DNA TGTGCCAGCTCACCATGGACGGGAGAGAGTGCCGGGGAGCTGTTTTTT.

The chain combines TRBV6-5 with TRBJ2-3; D uncertain. CDR3 length: 13 amino acids. Germline V lookup: CDR1 MNHEY, CDR2 SVGAGI. V dropped 5 bases and J dropped 4 bases, with 10 bases sitting between them. CDR3 region: CASSVGFADTQYF. In nucleotides, the CDR3 is TGTGCCAGCAGTGTGGGATTCGCAGATACGCAGTATTTT.

V gene TRBV9 combines with J gene TRBJ1-1; 9 bases match TRBD1. The CDR3 runs to 15 residues. Germline loops: CDR1 SGDLS, CDR2 YYNGEE. The V gene end was trimmed by 6 bases and the J gene end by 0 bases; junction bases not matched to a gene: 6. The CDR3 region is CASTPGQGMNTEAFF. Written as DNA, the CDR3 is TGTGCCAGCACCCCAGGACAGGGGATGAACACTGAAGCTTTCTTT.

The chain couples TRBV28 to TRBJ1-1; no clear D. V lost 2 bases, J lost 3 bases, and 10 bases lay in between. Germline V gene lookup returns CDR1 MDHEN and CDR2 SYDVKM. This CDR3 is built from 14 residues. CDR3 residues: CASSLGADYTEAFF. The DNA of the CDR3 is TGTGCCAGCAGTTTAGGTGCAGACTACACTGAAGCTTTCTTT.

V usage is TRBV28 and J usage is TRBJ1-1, with D unclear. The V gene's germline CDR1 is MDHEN and CDR2 SYDVKM. The CDR3 has 13 amino acids. The V gene lost 10 bases and the J gene lost 0 bases, with 12 bases spanning the gap. DNA for the CDR3: TGTGCCACCTTGGGCGGATTGAACACTGAAGCTTTCTTT. Its protein is CATLGGLNTEAFF.

This chain connects TRBV19 to TRBJ1-5; the D is unclear. The CDR3 is 13 amino acids. Deletions cut 2 bases from V and 5 bases from J, with 7 bases between. Germline V gives CDR1 LNHDA, CDR2 SQIVND (reference sequence). CDR3 region: CASSILVDQPQHF. Here the CDR3 DNA reads TGTGCCAGTAGTATACTAGTGGATCAGCCCCAGCATTTT.

The chain carries TRBV2 and TRBJ2-5, with D possibly TRBD2 on 6 matching bases. Trimming pared 3 bases from V and 2 bases from J, leaving 10 bases between. CDR1 is SNHLY, CDR2 FYNNEI, per germline. This CDR3 region has 14 residues. As DNA, the CDR3 is TGTGCCAGCAGTGAGATAGCGGTGCAAGAGACCCAGTACTTC. Amino acid sequence: CASSEIAVQETQYF.

This CDR3 reads CAWNRRDRGYSGNTIYF. In nucleotides, the CDR3 is TGTGCCTGGAACCGCCGGGACAGGGGTTACTCTGGAAACACCATATATTTT. The V and J genes are TRBV30 and TRBJ1-3; 10 bases are a match to TRBD1. The germline V gene encodes CDR1 GTSNPN and CDR2 SVGIG (reference sequence). CDR3 length: 17 amino acids. The ends lost 4 bases at V and 0 bases at J; junction bases unmatched: 9. Using reference TRBV30 and TRBJ1-3 for the parts outside the CDR3, the full variable domain is SQTIHQWPATLVQPVGSPLSLECTVEGTSNPNLYWYRQAAGRGLQLLFYSVGIGQISSEVPQNLSASRPQDRQFILSSKKLLLSDSGFYLCAWNRRDRGYSGNTIYFGEGSWLTVV.

This clonotype was observed once. The V call is TRBV3-1, the J call TRBJ1-2; D gene unclear. The CDR3 extends over 15 amino acids. The germline V gene has CDR1 LGHDT and CDR2 YNNKEL (reference sequence). The V end lost 1 base, the J end lost 8 bases, and 17 bases lay between the germline ends. CDR3 residues: CASSQGIQGSGGYTF. The CDR3 DNA sequence: TGTGCCAGCAGCCAAGGAATACAAGGGAGTGGCGGCTACACCTTC. Full variable domain (remainder filled in from reference TRBV3-1 and TRBJ1-2): DTAVSQTPKYLVTQMGNDKSIKCEQNLGHDTMYWYKQDSKKFLKIMFSYNNKELIINETVPNRFSPKSPDKAHLNLHINSLELGDSAVYFCASSQGIQGSGGYTFGSGTRLTVV.

The chain employs TRBV20-1 and TRBJ2-6; no definite D call. V shed 3 bases and J shed 5 bases, with 17 bases lying between them. Per germline, CDR1 DFQATT and CDR2 SNEGSKA (reference sequence). The CDR3 length is 16 residues. The CDR3 DNA sequence: TGCAGTGCTAGCCCATTTGGTACTCTGAGGGCCAACGTCCTGACTTTC. Encoded protein: CSASPFGTLRANVLTF.

V is TRBV5-1 and J is TRBJ2-1; 8 nucleotides line up with TRBD1. The CDR3 covers 15 residues. Trimming removed 0 bases from V and 9 bases from J; junction bases left unmatched: 8. CDR1 and CDR2 from the germline V gene are SGHRS and YFSETQ. The CDR3 here is CASSLAVQGASEQFF. CDR3 sequence (DNA): TGCGCCAGCAGCTTGGCCGTTCAGGGGGCCAGTGAGCAGTTCTTC.